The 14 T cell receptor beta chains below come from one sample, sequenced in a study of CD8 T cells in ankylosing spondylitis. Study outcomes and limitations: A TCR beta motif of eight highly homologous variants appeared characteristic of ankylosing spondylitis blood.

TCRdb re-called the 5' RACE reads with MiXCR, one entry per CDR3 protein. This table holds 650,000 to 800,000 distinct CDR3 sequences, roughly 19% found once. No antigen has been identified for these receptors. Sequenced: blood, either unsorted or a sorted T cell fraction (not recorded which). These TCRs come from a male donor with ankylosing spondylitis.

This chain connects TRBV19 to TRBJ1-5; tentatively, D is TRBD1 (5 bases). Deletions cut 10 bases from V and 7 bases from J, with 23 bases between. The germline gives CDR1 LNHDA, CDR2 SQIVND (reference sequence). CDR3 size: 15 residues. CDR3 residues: CATRSGRNLGQPQHF. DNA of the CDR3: TGTGCCACTCGATCAGGGCGAAACCTGGGCCAGCCCCAGCATTTT.

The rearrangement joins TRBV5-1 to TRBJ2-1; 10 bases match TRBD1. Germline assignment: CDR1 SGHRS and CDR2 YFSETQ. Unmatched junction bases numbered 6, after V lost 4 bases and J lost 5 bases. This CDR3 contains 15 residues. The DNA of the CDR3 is TGCGCCAGCAGCGGGGGACAGGGGAACCACAATGAGCAGTTCTTC. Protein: CASSGGQGNHNEQFF.

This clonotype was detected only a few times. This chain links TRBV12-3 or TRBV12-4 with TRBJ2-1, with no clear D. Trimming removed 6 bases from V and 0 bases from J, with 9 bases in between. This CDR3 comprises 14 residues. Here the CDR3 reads CASSSISSYNEQFF. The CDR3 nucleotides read TGTGCCAGCAGCTCAATAAGCTCCTACAATGAGCAGTTCTTC.

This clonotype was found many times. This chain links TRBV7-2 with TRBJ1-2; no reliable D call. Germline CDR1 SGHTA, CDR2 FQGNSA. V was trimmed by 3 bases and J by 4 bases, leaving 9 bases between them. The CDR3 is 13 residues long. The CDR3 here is CASSLGSTYGYTF. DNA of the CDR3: TGTGCCAGCAGCTTGGGGAGTACCTATGGCTACACCTTC. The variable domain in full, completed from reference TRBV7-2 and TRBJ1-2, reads GAGVSQSPSNKVTEKGKDVELRCDPISGHTALYWYRQSLGQGLEFLIYFQGNSAPDKSGLPSDRFSAERTGGSVSTLTIQRTQQEDSAVYLCASSLGSTYGYTFGSGTRLTVV.

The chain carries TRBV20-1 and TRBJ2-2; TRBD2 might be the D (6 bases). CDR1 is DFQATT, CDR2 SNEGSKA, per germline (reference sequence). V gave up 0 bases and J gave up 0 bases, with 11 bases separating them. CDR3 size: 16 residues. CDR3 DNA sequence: TGCAGTGCTAGAGATTTCAGCGGGTCGAACACCGGGGAGCTGTTTTTT. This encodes CSARDFSGSNTGELFF.

CDR3 in amino acids: CASSQGGQGNSPLHF. The DNA of the CDR3 is TGTGCCAGCAGCCAAGGCGGGCAGGGGAATTCACCCCTCCACTTT. V usage is TRBV3-1 and J usage is TRBJ1-6; D possibly corresponds to TRBD1 (6 bases). CDR1 is LGHDT, CDR2 YNNKEL, per germline (reference sequence). Trimming cost V 1 base and J 7 bases, with 11 bases left between them. The CDR3 loop spans 15 amino acids. The entire variable domain, with the rest obtained from reference TRBV3-1 and TRBJ1-6, is as follows: DTAVSQTPKYLVTQMGNDKSIKCEQNLGHDTMYWYKQDSKKFLKIMFSYNNKELIINETVPNRFSPKSPDKAHLNLHINSLELGDSAVYFCASSQGGQGNSPLHFGNGTRLTVT.

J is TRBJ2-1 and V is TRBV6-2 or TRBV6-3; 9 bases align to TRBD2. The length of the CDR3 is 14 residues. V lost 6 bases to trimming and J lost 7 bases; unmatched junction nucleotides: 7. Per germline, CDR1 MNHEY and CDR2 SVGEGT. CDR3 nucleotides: TGTGCCAGCAGGGGGACTAGCCTGGTAAATGAGCAGTTCTTC. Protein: CASRGTSLVNEQFF.

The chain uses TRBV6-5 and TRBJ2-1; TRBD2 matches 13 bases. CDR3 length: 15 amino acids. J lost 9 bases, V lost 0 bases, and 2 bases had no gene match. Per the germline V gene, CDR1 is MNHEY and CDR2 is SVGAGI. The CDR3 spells CASSYSGTSGTEQFF. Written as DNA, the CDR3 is TGTGCCAGCAGTTACTCAGGGACTAGCGGGACTGAGCAGTTCTTC.

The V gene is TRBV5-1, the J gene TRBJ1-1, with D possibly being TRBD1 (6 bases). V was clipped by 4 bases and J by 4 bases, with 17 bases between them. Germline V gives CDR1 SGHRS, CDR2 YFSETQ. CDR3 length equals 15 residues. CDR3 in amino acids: CASSAKGGGSTEAFF. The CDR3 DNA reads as TGCGCCAGCAGCGCAAAGGGAGGGGGGAGCACTGAAGCTTTCTTT.

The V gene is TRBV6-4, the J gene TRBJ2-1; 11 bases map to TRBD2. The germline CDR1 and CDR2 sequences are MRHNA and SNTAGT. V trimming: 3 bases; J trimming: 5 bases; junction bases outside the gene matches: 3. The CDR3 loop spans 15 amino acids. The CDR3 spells CASSELAGGNNEQFF. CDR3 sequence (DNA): TGTGCCAGCAGTGAGTTAGCGGGAGGGAACAATGAGCAGTTCTTC.

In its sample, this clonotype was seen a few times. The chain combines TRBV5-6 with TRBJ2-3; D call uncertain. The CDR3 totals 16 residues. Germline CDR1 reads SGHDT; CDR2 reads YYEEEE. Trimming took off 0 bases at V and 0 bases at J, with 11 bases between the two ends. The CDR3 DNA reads TGTGCCAGCAGCTTGGGGGCCCGGGTAAGCACAGATACGCAGTATTTT. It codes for CASSLGARVSTDTQYF.

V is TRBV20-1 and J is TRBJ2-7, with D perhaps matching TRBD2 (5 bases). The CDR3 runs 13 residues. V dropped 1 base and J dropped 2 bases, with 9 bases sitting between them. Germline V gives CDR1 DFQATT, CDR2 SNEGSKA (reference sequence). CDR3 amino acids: CSARGLTAYEQYF. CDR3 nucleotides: TGCAGTGCTAGAGGACTAACCGCCTACGAGCAGTACTTC.

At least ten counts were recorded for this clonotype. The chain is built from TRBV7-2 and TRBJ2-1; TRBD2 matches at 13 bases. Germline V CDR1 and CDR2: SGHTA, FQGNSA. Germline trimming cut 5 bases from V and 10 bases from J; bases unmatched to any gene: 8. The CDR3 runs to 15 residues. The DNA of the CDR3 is TGTGCCAGCAGCACCAGACTAGCGGGAGGAGGGGAGCAGTTCTTC. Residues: CASSTRLAGGGEQFF.

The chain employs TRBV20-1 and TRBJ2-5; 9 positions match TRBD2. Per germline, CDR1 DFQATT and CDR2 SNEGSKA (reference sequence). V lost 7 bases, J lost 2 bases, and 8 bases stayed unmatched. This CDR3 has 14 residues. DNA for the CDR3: TGCAGTGTCAGGCGGCGGGAGGGACAAGAGACCCAGTACTTC. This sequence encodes CSVRRREGQETQYF.